This TCR beta chain was captured by sequencing in a study of response to subunit inactivated influenza vaccine. Regarding the study as a whole: Each seasonal influenza vaccination, the authors suggested, recruits few new T cells.

Of note for this clonotype: Antigen specificity is unknown.

From germline, CDR1 is SGHRS and CDR2 YFSETQ. V was clipped by 7 bases and J by 5 bases; unmatched bases: 12. The CDR3 is 15 residues long. TCRdb re-analysed the RT-PCR reads in MiXCR, keeping a single row per CDR3 protein. Seen here are hundreds of thousands of distinct CDR3 sequences, roughly 18% observed once, and the top ten hold approximately 10%. The TCR originated in a man aged 50 to 59 who received an inactivated influenza vaccine. The material was PBMCs from blood, obtained about 5 days after vaccination. The rearrangement links TRBV5-1 to TRBJ2-5; 9 bases are a match to TRBD2. CDR3 residues: CASHWNSGSVETQYF. The CDR3 nucleotides are TGCGCCAGCCATTGGAATAGCGGGAGCGTGGAGACCCAGTACTTC.